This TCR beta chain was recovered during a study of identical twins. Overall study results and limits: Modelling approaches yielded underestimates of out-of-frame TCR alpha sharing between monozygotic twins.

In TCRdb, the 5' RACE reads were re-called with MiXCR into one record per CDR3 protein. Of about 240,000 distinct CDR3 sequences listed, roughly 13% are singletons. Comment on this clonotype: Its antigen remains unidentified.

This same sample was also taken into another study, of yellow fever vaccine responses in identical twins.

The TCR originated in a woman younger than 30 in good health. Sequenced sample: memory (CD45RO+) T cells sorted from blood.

CDR3 region: CASSQKAGYTF. In DNA, the CDR3 is TGTGCCAGCAGCCAAAAGGCTGGCTACACCTTC. The rearrangement uses TRBV3-1 and TRBJ1-2; unclear D gene. This CDR3 is 11 amino acids long. Trimming took 2 bases from V and 7 from J, leaving 5 bases between them. Germline CDR1 LGHDT, CDR2 YNNKEL (reference sequence). Drawing the rest from reference TRBV3-1 and TRBJ1-2, the complete variable domain is DTAVSQTPKYLVTQMGNDKSIKCEQNLGHDTMYWYKQDSKKFLKIMFSYNNKELIINETVPNRFSPKSPDKAHLNLHINSLELGDSAVYFCASSQKAGYTFGSGTRLTVV.